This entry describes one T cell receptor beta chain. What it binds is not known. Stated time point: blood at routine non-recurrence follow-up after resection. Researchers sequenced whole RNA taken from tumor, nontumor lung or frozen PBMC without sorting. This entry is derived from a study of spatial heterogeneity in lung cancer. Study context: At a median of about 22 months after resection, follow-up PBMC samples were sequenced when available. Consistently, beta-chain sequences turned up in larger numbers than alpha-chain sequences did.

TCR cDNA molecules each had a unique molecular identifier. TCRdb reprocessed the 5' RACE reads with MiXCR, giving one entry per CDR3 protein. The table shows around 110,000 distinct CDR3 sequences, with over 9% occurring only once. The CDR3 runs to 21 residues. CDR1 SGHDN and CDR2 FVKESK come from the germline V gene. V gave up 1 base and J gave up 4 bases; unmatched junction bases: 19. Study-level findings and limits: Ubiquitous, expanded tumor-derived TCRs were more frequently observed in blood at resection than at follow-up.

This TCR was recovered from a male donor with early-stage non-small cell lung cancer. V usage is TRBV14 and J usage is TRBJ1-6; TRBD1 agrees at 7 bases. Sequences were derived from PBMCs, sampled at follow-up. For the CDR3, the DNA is TGTGCCAGCAGCCAAGCCCCGACAGGGTGGTACAGGAGGACATATAATTCACCCCTCCACTTT. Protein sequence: CASSQAPTGWYRRTYNSPLHF.